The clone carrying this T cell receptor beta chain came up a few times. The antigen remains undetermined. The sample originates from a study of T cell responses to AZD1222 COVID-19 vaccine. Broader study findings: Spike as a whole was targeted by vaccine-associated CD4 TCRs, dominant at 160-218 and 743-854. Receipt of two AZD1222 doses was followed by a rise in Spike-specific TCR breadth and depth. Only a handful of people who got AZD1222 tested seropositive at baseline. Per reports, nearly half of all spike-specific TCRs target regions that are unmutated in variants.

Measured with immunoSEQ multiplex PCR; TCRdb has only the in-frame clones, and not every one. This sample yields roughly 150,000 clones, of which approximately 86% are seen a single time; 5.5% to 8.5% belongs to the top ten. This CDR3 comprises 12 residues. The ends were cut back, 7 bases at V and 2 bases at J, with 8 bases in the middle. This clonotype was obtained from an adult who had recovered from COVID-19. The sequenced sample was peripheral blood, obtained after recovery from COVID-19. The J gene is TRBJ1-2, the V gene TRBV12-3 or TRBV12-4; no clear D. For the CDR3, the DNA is TGTGCCAGCAACTATGTCAACTATGGCTACACCTTC. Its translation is CASNYVNYGYTF.